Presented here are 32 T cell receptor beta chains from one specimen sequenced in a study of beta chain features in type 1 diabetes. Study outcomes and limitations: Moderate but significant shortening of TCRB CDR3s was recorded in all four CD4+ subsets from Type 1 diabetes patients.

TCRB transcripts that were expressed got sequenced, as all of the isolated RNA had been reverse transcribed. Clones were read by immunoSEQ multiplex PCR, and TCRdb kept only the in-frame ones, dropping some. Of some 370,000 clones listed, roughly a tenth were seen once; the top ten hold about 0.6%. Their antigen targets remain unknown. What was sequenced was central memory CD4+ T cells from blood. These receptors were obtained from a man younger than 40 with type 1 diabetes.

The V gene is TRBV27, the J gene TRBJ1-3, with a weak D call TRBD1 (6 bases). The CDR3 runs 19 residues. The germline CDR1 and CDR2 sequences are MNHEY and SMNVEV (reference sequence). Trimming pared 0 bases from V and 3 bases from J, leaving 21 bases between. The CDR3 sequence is CASSLSYFGGGGSGNTIYF. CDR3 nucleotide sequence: TGTGCCAGCAGTTTATCGTACTTCGGCGGGGGCGGGAGTGGAAACACCATATATTTT.

This CDR3 is CASSFVREQYF. The CDR3 coding sequence is TGTGCCAGCAGTTTTGTAAGGGAGCAGTACTTC. This rearrangement joins TRBV28 to TRBJ2-5, with D possibly being TRBD2 (5 bases). Looked up from germline, CDR1 is MDHEN and CDR2 is SYDVKM. The CDR3 covers 11 residues. V was trimmed by 3 bases and J by 11 bases, leaving 10 bases between them.

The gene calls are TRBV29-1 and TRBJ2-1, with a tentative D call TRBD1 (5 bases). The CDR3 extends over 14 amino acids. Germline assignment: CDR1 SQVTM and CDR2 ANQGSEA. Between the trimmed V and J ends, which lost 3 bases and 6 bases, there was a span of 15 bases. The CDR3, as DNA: TGCAGCGTTGAGCGTCAGGGTCAGGCCAATGAGCAGTTCTTC. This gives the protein CSVERQGQANEQFF.

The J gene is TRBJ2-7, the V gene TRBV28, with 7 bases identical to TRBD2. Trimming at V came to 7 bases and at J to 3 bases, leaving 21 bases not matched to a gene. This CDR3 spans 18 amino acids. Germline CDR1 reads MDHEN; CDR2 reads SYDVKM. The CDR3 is CASTGGLGLHQMGYEQYF. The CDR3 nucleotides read TGTGCCAGCACGGGGGGTCTTGGTCTACACCAGATGGGCTACGAGCAGTACTTC.

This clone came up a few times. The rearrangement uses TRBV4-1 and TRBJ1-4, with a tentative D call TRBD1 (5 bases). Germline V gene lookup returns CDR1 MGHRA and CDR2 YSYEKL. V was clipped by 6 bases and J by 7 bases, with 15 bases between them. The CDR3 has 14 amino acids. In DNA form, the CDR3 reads TGCGCCAGCAGTCCCCCGGACATCTCTGAAAAACTGTTTTTT. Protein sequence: CASSPPDISEKLFF.

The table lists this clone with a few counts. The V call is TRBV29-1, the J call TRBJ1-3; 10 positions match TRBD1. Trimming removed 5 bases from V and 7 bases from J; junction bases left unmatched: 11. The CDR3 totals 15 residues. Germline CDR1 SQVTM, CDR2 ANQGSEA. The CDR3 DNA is TGCAGCGTTACTAATCCGGGACAGGGGCTTAACACCATATATTTT. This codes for CSVTNPGQGLNTIYF.

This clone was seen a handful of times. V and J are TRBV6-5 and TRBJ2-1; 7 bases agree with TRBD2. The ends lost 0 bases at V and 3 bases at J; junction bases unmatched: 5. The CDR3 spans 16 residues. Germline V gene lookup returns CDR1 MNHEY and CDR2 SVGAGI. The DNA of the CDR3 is TGTGCCAGCAGTTACTCGATTCTAGCGGACTACAATGAGCAGTTCTTC. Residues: CASSYSILADYNEQFF.

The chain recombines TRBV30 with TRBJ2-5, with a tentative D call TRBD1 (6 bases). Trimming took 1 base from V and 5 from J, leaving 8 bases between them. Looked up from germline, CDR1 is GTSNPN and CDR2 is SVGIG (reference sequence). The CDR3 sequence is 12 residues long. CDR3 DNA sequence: TGTGCCTGGAGTGACAGGGTTGAGACCCAGTACTTC. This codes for CAWSDRVETQYF.

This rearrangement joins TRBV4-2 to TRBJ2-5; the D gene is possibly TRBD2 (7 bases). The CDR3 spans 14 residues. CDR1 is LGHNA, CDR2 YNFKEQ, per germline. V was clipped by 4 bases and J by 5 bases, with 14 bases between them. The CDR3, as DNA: TGTGCCAGCAGCCTCCTCAGGGGAGGGGAGACCCAGTACTTC. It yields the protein CASSLLRGGETQYF.

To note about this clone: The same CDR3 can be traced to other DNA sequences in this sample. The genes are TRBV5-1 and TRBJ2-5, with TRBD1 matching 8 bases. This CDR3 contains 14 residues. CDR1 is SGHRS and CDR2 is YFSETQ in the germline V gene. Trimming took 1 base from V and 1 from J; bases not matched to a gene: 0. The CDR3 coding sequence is TGCGCCAGCAGCTTGACAGGGGGCCAAGAGACCCAGTACTTC. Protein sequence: CASSLTGGQETQYF.

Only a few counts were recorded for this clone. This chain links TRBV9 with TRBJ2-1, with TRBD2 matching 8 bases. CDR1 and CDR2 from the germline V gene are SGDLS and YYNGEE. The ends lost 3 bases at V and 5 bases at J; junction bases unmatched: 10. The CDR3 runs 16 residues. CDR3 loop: CASSDATSVHNNEQFF. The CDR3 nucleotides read TGTGCCAGCAGCGACGCGACTAGCGTCCATAACAATGAGCAGTTCTTC.

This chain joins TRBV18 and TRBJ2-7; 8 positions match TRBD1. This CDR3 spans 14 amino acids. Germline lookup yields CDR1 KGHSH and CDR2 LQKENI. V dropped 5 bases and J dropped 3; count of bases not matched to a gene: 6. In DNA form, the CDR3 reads TGTGCCAGCTCATTAGGACAGGGTGTCTACGAGCAGTACTTC. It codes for CASSLGQGVYEQYF.

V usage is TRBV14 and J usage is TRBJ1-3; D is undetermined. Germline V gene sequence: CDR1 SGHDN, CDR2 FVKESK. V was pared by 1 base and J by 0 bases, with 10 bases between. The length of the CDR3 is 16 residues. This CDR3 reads CASSQASRPSGNTIYF. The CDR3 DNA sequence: TGTGCCAGCAGCCAAGCGTCCAGGCCCTCTGGAAACACCATATATTTT.

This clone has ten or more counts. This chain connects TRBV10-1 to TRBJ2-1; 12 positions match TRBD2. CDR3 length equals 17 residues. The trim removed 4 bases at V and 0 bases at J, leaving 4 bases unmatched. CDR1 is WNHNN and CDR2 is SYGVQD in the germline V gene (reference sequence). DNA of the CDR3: TGCGCCAGCAGTGGACTAGCGGGAGAGGGCTCCTACAATGAGCAGTTCTTC. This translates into CASSGLAGEGSYNEQFF.

CDR3 bases: TGTGCCAGCTCACACCTGACAGCTGCGAACACCGGGGAGCTGTTTTTT. It codes for CASSHLTAANTGELFF. The chain couples TRBV18 to TRBJ2-2, with a tentative D call TRBD1 (5 bases). The germline gives CDR1 KGHSH, CDR2 LQKENI. Trimming shortened V by 4 bases and J by 0 bases, and 12 bases separated the two germline ends. This CDR3 spans 16 amino acids.

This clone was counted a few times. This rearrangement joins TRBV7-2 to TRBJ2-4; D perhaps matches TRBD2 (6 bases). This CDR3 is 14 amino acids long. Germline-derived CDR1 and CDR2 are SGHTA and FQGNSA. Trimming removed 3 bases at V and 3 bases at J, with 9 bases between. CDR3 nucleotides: TGTGCCAGCAGCTTCGGAGGGGACAAAAACATTCAGTACTTC. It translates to CASSFGGDKNIQYF. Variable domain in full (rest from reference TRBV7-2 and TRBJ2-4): GAGVSQSPSNKVTEKGKDVELRCDPISGHTALYWYRQSLGQGLEFLIYFQGNSAPDKSGLPSDRFSAERTGGSVSTLTIQRTQQEDSAVYLCASSFGGDKNIQYFGAGTRLSVL.

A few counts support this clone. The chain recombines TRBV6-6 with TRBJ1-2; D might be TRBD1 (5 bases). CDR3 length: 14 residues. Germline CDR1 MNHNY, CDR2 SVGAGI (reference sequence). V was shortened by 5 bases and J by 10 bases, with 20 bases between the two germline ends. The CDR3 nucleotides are TGTGCCAGCAGTGAGATTGGGGGACGCGGGGCCTACACCTTC. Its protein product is CASSEIGGRGAYTF.

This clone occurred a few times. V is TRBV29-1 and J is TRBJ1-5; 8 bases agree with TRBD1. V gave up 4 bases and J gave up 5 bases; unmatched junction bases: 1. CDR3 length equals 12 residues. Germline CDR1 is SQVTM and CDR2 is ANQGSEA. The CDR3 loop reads CSVATGDQPQHF. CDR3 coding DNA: TGCAGCGTTGCGACAGGGGATCAGCCCCAGCATTTT. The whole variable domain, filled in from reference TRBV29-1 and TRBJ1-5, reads SAVISQKPSRDICQRGTSLTIQCQVDSQVTMMFWYRQQPGQSLTLIATANQGSEATYESGFVIDKFPISRPNLTFSTLTVSNMSPEDSSIYLCSVATGDQPQHFGDGTRLSIL.

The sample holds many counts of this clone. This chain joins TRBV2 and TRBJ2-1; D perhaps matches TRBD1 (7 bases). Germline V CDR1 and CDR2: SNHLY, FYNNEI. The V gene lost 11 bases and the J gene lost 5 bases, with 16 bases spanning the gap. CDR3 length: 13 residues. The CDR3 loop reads CAARGAINNEQFF. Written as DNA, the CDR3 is TGTGCCGCCAGGGGGGCGATCAACAATGAGCAGTTCTTC.

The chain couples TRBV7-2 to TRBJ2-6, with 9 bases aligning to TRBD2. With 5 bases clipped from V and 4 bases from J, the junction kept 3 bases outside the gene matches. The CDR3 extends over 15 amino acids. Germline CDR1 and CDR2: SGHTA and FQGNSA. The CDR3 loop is CASSLSGSGANVLTF. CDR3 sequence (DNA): TGTGCCAGCAGCCTTAGCGGGAGCGGGGCCAACGTCCTGACTTTC.

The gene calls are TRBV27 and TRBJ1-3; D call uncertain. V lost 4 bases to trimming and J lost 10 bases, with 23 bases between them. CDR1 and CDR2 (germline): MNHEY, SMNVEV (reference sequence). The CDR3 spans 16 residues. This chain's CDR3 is CASSYLGPGGSRTIYF. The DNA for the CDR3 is TGTGCCAGCAGTTACTTAGGCCCCGGAGGGTCAAGGACCATATATTTT.

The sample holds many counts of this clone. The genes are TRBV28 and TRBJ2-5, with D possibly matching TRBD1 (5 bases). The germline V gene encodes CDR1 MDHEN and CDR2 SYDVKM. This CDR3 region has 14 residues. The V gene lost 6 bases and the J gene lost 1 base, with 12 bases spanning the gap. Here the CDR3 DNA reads TGTGCCAGCAGCACCAGGGAAACCCAAGAGACCCAGTACTTC. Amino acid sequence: CASSTRETQETQYF. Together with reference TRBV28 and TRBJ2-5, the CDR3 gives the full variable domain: DVKVTQSSRYLVKRTGEKVFLECVQDMDHENMFWYRQDPGLGLRLIYFSYDVKMKEKGDIPEGYSVSREKKERFSLILESASTNQTSMYLCASSTRETQETQYFGPGTRLLVL.

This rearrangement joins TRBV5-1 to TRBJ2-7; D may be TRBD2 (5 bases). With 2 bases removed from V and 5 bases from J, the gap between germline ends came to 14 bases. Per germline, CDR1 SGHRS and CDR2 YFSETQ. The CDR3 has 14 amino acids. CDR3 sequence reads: CASSLSPPSNEQYF. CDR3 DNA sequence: TGCGCCAGCAGCTTAAGCCCCCCTAGCAACGAGCAGTACTTC. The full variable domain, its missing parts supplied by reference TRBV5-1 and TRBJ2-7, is KAGVTQTPRYLIKTRGQQVTLSCSPISGHRSVSWYQQTPGQGLQFLFEYFSETQRNKGNFPGRFSGRQFSNSRSEMNVSTLELGDSALYLCASSLSPPSNEQYFGPGTRLTVT.

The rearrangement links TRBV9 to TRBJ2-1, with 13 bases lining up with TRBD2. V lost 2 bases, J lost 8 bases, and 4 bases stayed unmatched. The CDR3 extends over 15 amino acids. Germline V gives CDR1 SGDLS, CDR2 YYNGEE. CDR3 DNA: TGTGCCAGCAGCGTCGGACTAGCGGGAGAGTATGAGCAGTTCTTC. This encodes CASSVGLAGEYEQFF.

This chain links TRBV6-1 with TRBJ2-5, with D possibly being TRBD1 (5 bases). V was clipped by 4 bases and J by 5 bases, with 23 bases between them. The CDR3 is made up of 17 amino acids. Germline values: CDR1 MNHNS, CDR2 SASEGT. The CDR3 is CASSAHPQAGLGETQYF. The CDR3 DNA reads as TGTGCCAGCAGTGCTCACCCCCAGGCAGGGTTAGGGGAGACCCAGTACTTC.

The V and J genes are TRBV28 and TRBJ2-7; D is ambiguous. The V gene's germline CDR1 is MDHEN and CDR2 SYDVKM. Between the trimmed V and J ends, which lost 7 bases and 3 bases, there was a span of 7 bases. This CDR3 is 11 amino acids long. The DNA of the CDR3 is TGTGCCAGCACTGACCTCTACGAGCAGTACTTC. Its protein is CASTDLYEQYF.

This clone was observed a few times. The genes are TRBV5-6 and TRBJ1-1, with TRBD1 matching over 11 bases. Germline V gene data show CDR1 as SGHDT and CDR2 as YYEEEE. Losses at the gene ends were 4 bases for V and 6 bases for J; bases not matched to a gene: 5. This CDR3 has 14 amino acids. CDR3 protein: CASSAWTGGAEAFF. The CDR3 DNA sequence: TGTGCCAGCAGCGCCTGGACAGGGGGCGCTGAAGCTTTCTTT.

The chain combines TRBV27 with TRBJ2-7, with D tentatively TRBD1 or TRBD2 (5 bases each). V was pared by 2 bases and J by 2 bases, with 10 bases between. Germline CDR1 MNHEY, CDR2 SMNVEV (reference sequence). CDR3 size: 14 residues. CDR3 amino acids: CASSLTGRTYEQYF. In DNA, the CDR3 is TGTGCCAGCAGTTTAACGGGACGGACCTACGAGCAGTACTTC.

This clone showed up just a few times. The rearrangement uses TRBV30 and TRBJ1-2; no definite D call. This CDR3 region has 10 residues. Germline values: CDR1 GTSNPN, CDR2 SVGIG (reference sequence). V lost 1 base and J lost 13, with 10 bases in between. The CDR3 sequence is CAWSGVYITF. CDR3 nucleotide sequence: TGTGCCTGGAGTGGGGTCTATATCACCTTC.

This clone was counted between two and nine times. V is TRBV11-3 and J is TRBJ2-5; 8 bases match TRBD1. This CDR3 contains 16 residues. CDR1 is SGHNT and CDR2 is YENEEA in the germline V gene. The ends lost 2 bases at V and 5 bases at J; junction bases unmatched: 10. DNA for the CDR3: TGTGCCAGCAGCTTATCGACCGGACAGGGCTGGGAGACCCAGTACTTC. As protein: CASSLSTGQGWETQYF.

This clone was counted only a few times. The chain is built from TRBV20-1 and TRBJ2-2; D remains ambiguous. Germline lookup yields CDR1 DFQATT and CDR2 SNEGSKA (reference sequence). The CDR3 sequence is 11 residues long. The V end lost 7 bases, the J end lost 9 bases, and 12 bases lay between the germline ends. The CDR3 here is CSVQSRRELFF. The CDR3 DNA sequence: TGCAGTGTCCAATCGCGGAGGGAGCTGTTTTTT.

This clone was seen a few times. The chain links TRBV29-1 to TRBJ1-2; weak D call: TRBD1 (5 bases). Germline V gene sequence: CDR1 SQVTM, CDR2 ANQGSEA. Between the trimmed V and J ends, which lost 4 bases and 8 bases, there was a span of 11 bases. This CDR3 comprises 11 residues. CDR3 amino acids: CSVVGTGGYTF. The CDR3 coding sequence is TGCAGCGTTGTTGGCACAGGAGGCTACACCTTC. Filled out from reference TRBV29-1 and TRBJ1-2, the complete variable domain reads SAVISQKPSRDICQRGTSLTIQCQVDSQVTMMFWYRQQPGQSLTLIATANQGSEATYESGFVIDKFPISRPNLTFSTLTVSNMSPEDSSIYLCSVVGTGGYTFGSGTRLTVV.